Each of the 10 T cell receptor beta chains below was sequenced from the same sample in a study of blood T cell repertoires in COVID-19. Produced via immunoSEQ multiplex PCR; TCRdb's table is partial and in-frame only. The data contain some 300,000 clones, almost 90% of them singletons. The sequenced material came from PBMCs or T cells enriched from blood (not recorded which). The receptors originated from a woman aged 18 to 35 with acute COVID-19.

This chain links TRBV25-1 with TRBJ1-5, with 7 bases identical to TRBD1. CDR1 is MGHDK and CDR2 is SYGVNS in the germline V gene. Germline trimming cut 9 bases from V and 5 bases from J; bases unmatched to any gene: 4. The CDR3 extends over 12 amino acids. DNA for the CDR3: TGTGCCAGGGGACAGCCCGATCAGCCCCAGCATTTT. This translates into CARGQPDQPQHF.

V and J are TRBV20-1 and TRBJ2-7; the match to TRBD2 covers 14 bases. This CDR3 comprises 18 residues. V lost 3 bases to trimming and J lost 7 bases; unmatched junction nucleotides: 17. Germline CDR1 and CDR2: DFQATT and SNEGSKA (reference sequence). The CDR3 here is CSASPGTSGSPPKVEQYF. The CDR3 DNA follows: TGCAGTGCTAGTCCTGGGACTAGCGGGAGTCCCCCCAAGGTGGAGCAGTACTTC.

The chain carries TRBV7-2 and TRBJ1-2, with 7 bases fitting TRBD1. Germline V gene data show CDR1 as SGHTA and CDR2 as FQGNSA. The length of the CDR3 is 15 residues. V was pared by 5 bases and J by 8 bases, with 14 bases of the junction left unmatched. Here the CDR3 reads CASSPRGGAVIGYTF. Written as DNA, the CDR3 is TGTGCCAGCAGCCCGCGAGGGGGCGCGGTCATAGGCTACACCTTC.

The rearrangement uses TRBV11-2 and TRBJ1-2, with a tentative D call TRBD1 (5 bases). The CDR3 has 12 amino acids. Germline values: CDR1 SGHAT, CDR2 FQNNGV. Trimming removed 5 bases from V and 6 bases from J, with 10 bases in between. The CDR3 protein is CASSPGQDGYTF. Written as DNA, the CDR3 is TGTGCCAGCAGCCCCGGACAAGATGGCTACACCTTC. Variable domain in full (rest from reference TRBV11-2 and TRBJ1-2): EAGVAQSPRYKIIEKRQSVAFWCNPISGHATLYWYQQILGQGPKLLIQFQNNGVVDDSQLPKDRFSAERLKGVDSTLKIQPAKLEDSAVYLCASSPGQDGYTFGSGTRLTVV.

This clone was seen once. The chain has TRBV6-1 and TRBJ1-2; maybe TRBD1 (5 bases). The V and J ends lost 3 bases and 4 bases respectively, with 12 bases between them. This CDR3 region has 14 residues. Germline CDR1 reads MNHNS; CDR2 reads SASEGT. CDR3: CASSEVQGGYGYTF. In nucleotides, the CDR3 is TGTGCCAGCAGTGAGGTCCAGGGCGGCTATGGCTACACCTTC.

V and J are TRBV12-5 and TRBJ2-2, with a possible D match to TRBD2 (6 bases). The V end lost 9 bases, the J end lost 1 base, and 12 bases lay between the germline ends. CDR1 is LGHNT, CDR2 FRNRAP, per germline. The CDR3 consists of 14 residues. The CDR3 nucleotides are TGTGCTAGCCGTGGCGGGATGAACACCGGGGAGCTGTTTTTT. Translation gives CASRGGMNTGELFF.

The V call is TRBV28, the J call TRBJ1-5; tentative D call: TRBD1 (6 bases). The length of the CDR3 is 11 residues. The V end lost 7 bases, the J end lost 15 bases, and 16 bases lay between the germline ends. Germline assignment: CDR1 MDHEN and CDR2 SYDVKM. The CDR3 DNA is TGTGCCAGCACCCGTGGGGACATAGTGCATTTT. Translation gives CASTRGDIVHF.

V gene TRBV6-5 combines with J gene TRBJ1-1, with D possibly TRBD1 on 6 matching bases. The CDR3 sequence is 14 residues long. Germline CDR1 MNHEY, CDR2 SVGAGI. Trimming left V 4 bases short and J 0 bases short, with 9 bases between. The CDR3 spells CASSWDTLNTEAFF. The CDR3 DNA reads as TGTGCCAGCAGTTGGGACACCTTGAACACTGAAGCTTTCTTT.

This sequence joins TRBV4-1 and TRBJ1-2, with TRBD1 identical over 7 bases. From germline, CDR1 is MGHRA and CDR2 YSYEKL. V lost 0 bases to trimming and J lost 2 bases; unmatched junction nucleotides: 3. The CDR3 covers 15 residues. CDR3 region: CASSQDDRENYGYTF. The CDR3 bases are TGCGCCAGCAGCCAAGACGACAGGGAGAACTATGGCTACACCTTC.

This clone was observed a single time. This chain joins TRBV9 and TRBJ2-3; 10 bases agree with TRBD2. Germline V CDR1 and CDR2: SGDLS, YYNGEE. V trimming: 4 bases; J trimming: 4 bases; junction bases outside the gene matches: 12. The CDR3 totals 17 residues. CDR3 sequence: CASSSGGGLAPADTQYF. CDR3 in DNA: TGTGCCAGCAGCTCAGGAGGGGGACTAGCGCCTGCAGATACGCAGTATTTT.